This is a list of T cell receptor beta chains from one sample in a study of shared clonotypes between healthy human individuals. Produced via immunoSEQ multiplex PCR; TCRdb's table is partial and in-frame only. The sample carries over a million clones, 70% to 80% recorded once. The sample consisted of memory CD4+ T cells from PBMCs. The source is a man between 18 and 29 years old in good health. Some clones in this sample may be carry-over from other donors' samples. Both conserved end residues are part of each CDR3. A D gene is named only where the DNA matches it firmly. Size is stated for part of the rows, as once, few or many counts, or as a class when the clone is expanded.

j_call | clone_size | d_call | v_call | cdr3_aa | cdr3_nt
TRBJ1-5 | . | . | TRBV27 | CASSQKQGDGNQPQHF | TGTGCCAGCAGTCAGAAACAGGGTGATGGCAATCAGCCCCAGCATTTT
TRBJ1-2 | . | . | TRBV9 | CAQPFRSYGYTF | TGTGCGCAGCCTTTTAGGAGCTATGGCTACACCTTC
TRBJ1-4 | . | . | TRBV6-6 | CASRARDEKLFF | TGTGCCAGCAGGGCCCGGGATGAAAAACTGTTTTTT
TRBJ2-4 | once | . | TRBV7-2 | CASSLDSGNIQYF | TGTGCCAGCAGCTTAGATTCAGGGAACATTCAGTACTTC
TRBJ1-2 | . | TRBD1 | TRBV19 | CASSKLTGGFYGYTF | TGTGCCAGTAGTAAACTCACAGGGGGCTTCTATGGCTACACCTTC
TRBJ1-4 | few | . | TRBV7-9 | CASTPSWGKGEKLFF | TGTGCCAGCACCCCCTCCTGGGGCAAGGGTGAAAAACTGTTTTTT
TRBJ2-7 | once | TRBD2 | TRBV28 | CASSLRGGGVSYEQYF | TGTGCCAGCAGCCTACGGGGGGGAGGAGTGTCGTACGAGCAGTACTTC
TRBJ2-7 | . | TRBD1 | TRBV7-2 | CASSTGTGYYEQYF | TGTGCCAGCAGCACCGGGACAGGGTACTACGAGCAGTACTTC
TRBJ1-2 | . | . | TRBV4-3 | CASSPTKGYYGYTF | TGCGCCAGCAGCCCCACGAAGGGGTACTATGGCTACACCTTC
TRBJ2-1 | . | TRBD2 | TRBV6-1 | CASSEALGLAGDEQFF | TGTGCCAGCAGTGAGGCCCTGGGACTAGCGGGAGATGAGCAGTTCTTC
TRBJ2-7 | . | . | TRBV5-1 | CASRSLGDPGSEQYF | TGCGCCAGCAGGAGCCTGGGTGACCCAGGGTCCGAGCAGTACTTC
TRBJ1-2 | . | . | TRBV28 | CASTLSGGDGYTF | TGTGCCAGCACCTTGTCGGGGGGGGATGGCTACACCTTC
TRBJ2-1 | . | . | TRBV11-2 | CASSLVQGSSYNEQFF | TGTGCCAGCAGCTTAGTCCAGGGCAGCTCCTACAATGAGCAGTTCTTC
TRBJ1-2 | . | . | TRBV28 | CASSLFGSYGYTF | TGTGCCAGCAGTTTATTCGGGTCCTATGGCTACACCTTC
TRBJ2-5 | . | . | TRBV29-1 | CSGRAAGTQYF | TGCAGCGGGCGGGCTGCGGGGACCCAGTACTTC
TRBJ1-2 | . | . | TRBV30 | CAWTTDNYGYTF | TGTGCCTGGACGACGGACAACTATGGCTACACCTTC
TRBJ2-2 | once | TRBD1 | TRBV6-5 | CASSRDRGPGGELFF | TGTGCCAGCAGCCGGGACAGGGGGCCCGGCGGGGAGCTGTTTTTT
TRBJ1-1 | . | . | TRBV7-9 | CASSLLGVGQTNTEAFF | TGTGCCAGCAGCTTATTAGGGGTGGGGCAGACGAACACTGAAGCTTTCTTT
TRBJ2-5 | . | . | TRBV20-1 | CSGLGQETQYF | TGCAGTGGTTTGGGGCAAGAGACCCAGTACTTC
TRBJ1-2 | once | . | TRBV27 | CASSLSGRRYGYTF | TGTGCCAGCAGTTTATCAGGCAGGAGATATGGCTACACCTTC
TRBJ2-7 | . | TRBD1 | TRBV7-8 | CASSLRPGTGRMFEQYF | TGTGCCAGCAGCTTGAGACCTGGGACAGGGAGAATGTTCGAGCAGTACTTC
TRBJ1-2 | . | TRBD1 | TRBV9 | CASSSPGQGPNYGYTF | TGTGCCAGCAGCTCTCCAGGACAGGGGCCTAACTATGGCTACACCTTC
TRBJ2-7 | . | TRBD1 | TRBV29-1 | CSVGAGTGNNEQYF | TGCAGCGTCGGGGCCGGGACAGGGAATAACGAGCAGTACTTC
TRBJ2-2 | . | . | TRBV5-1 | CASSLFAGSDGELFF | TGCGCCAGCAGCTTGTTCGCAGGGTCGGACGGGGAGCTGTTTTTT
TRBJ2-1 | . | TRBD2 | TRBV7-9 | CASSLLAGWGQFF | TGTGCCAGCAGCTTACTAGCGGGGTGGGGGCAGTTCTTC
TRBJ2-5 | . | TRBD2 | TRBV7-8 | CASTQGRTSGSETQYF | TGTGCCAGCACGCAGGGACGGACTAGCGGGAGCGAGACCCAGTACTTC
TRBJ2-5 | few | TRBD2 | TRBV2 | CASRETSGGVGTQYF | TGTGCCAGCAGAGAGACTAGCGGGGGGGTAGGGACCCAGTACTTC
TRBJ2-1 | . | TRBD2 | TRBV7-9 | CASSPELAGRYNEQFF | TGTGCCAGCAGCCCAGAACTAGCGGGACGCTACAATGAGCAGTTCTTC
TRBJ1-1 | . | TRBD1 | TRBV11-2 | CASSPAQGGTGRTEAFF | TGTGCCAGCAGCCCCGCGCAGGGGGGGACAGGGAGGACTGAAGCTTTCTTT
TRBJ2-6 | many | TRBD1 | TRBV7-6 | CASSFRTGPSSGANVLTF | TGTGCCAGCAGCTTTAGGACAGGGCCAAGCTCTGGGGCCAACGTCCTGACTTTC
TRBJ2-7 | . | . | TRBV28 | CASPCGCNYEQYF | TGTGCCAGCCCATGCGGATGCAACTACGAGCAGTACTTC
TRBJ1-4 | . | . | TRBV25-1 | CASSGGYEKLFF | TGTGCCAGCTCGGGGGGATATGAAAAACTGTTTTTT
TRBJ2-3 | . | TRBD2 | TRBV7-2 | CASSPSRTSGYSTDTQYF | TGTGCCAGCAGCCCCTCCCGGACTAGCGGTTATAGCACAGATACGCAGTATTTT
TRBJ1-1 | few | . | TRBV6-6 | CASSFPTGRLNTEAFF | TGTGCCAGCAGTTTCCCCACGGGACGTCTGAACACTGAAGCTTTCTTT
TRBJ2-1 | . | TRBD2 | TRBV7-2 | CASSLGGTSGYNEQFF | TGTGCCAGCAGCTTAGGCGGGACTAGCGGGTACAATGAGCAGTTCTTC